This T cell receptor (beta chain) was captured in a study of control samples from healthy donors and cancer patients. CDR1 is GTSNPN and CDR2 is SVGIG in the germline V gene (reference sequence). Losses at the gene ends were 1 base for V and 6 bases for J; bases not matched to a gene: 9. The CDR3 extends over 16 amino acids. This clone has a handful of counts. Produced via immunoSEQ multiplex PCR; TCRdb's table is partial and in-frame only. This sample yields approximately 100,000 clones, of which approximately 87% are seen a single time; more than 2% belongs to the top ten. This chain connects TRBV30 to TRBJ2-1; 10 nucleotides align to TRBD1. The sequencing sample was made of blood. The TCR comes from a woman in her thirties or forties in good health. The CDR3: CAWSALTGGMINEQFF. CDR3 nucleotides: TGTGCCTGGAGTGCTCTGACAGGGGGCATGATCAATGAGCAGTTCTTC.